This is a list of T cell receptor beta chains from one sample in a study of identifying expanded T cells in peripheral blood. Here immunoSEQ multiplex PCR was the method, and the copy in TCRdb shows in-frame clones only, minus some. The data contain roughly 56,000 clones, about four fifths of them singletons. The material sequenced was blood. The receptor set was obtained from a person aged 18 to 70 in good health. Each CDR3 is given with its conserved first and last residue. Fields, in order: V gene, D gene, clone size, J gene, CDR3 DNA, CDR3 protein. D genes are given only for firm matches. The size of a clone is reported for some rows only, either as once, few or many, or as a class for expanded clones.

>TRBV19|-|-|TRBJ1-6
TGTGCCAGTAGTTTGGAGGGGCAGTATAATTCACCCCTCCACTTT
CASSLEGQYNSPLHF
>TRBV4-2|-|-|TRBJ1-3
TGTGCCAGCAGCCCTTCAGGGGTCGGAAACACCATATATTTT
CASSPSGVGNTIYF
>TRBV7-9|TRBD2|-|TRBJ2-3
TGTGCCAGCAGCCGAGCCCTCGGTAGCGGGGGCAGCACAGATACGCAGTATTTT
CASSRALGSGGSTDTQYF
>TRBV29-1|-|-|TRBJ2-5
TGCAGCGTTGGGGCCGGGACCCAGTACTTC
CSVGAGTQYF
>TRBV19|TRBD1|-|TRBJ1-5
TGTGCCAGTAGTCCGTGGACAGGGGGTTCTGATCAGCCCCAGCATTTT
CASSPWTGGSDQPQHF
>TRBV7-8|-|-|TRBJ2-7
TGTGCCAGCAGCCCCACGTACCCCCTAGCTGGCGATTCCTACGAGCAGTACTTC
CASSPTYPLAGDSYEQYF
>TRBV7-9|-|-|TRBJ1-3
TGTGCCAGCAGCTTAGGGATAACAGGGAGCTCTGGAAACACCATATATTTT
CASSLGITGSSGNTIYF
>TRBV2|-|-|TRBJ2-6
TGTGCCAGCAGCCTGGACAGCGCCAACGTCCTGACTTTC
CASSLDSANVLTF
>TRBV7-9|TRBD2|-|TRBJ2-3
TGTGCCAGCAGCCCGACTAGCGGGGGAGACACAGATACGCAGTATTTT
CASSPTSGGDTDTQYF
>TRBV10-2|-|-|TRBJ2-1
TGCGCCAGCAGTGATGGCAGGGGCAGGGATGAGCAGTTCTTC
CASSDGRGRDEQFF
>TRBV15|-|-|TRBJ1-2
TGTGCCACCAGCATAAGGCCCCAGCACTATGGCTACACCTTC
CATSIRPQHYGYTF
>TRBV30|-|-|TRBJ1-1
TGTGCCTGGAGTGTACGGAACACTGAAGCTTTCTTT
CAWSVRNTEAFF
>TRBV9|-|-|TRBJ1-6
TGTGCCAGCAGCGTAGGCGGGGGCGCGGGGAATTCACCCCTCCACTTT
CASSVGGGAGNSPLHF
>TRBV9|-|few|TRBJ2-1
TGTGCCAGCACCCGTAGCCTTCCAGGGGCGTACAATGAGCAGTTCTTC
CASTRSLPGAYNEQFF
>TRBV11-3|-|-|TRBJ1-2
TGTGCCAGCACGTTAGACAACGGACGCTATGGCTACACCTTC
CASTLDNGRYGYTF
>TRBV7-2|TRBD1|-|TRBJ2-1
TGTGCCAGCAGCTTAGGACAGGGGAGAGGGGACGAGCAGTTCTTC
CASSLGQGRGDEQFF
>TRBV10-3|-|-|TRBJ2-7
TGTGCCATCAGTGACAGGGGCTACGAGCAGTACTTC
CAISDRGYEQYF
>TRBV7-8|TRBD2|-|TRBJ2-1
TGTGCCAGCAGCTTAGTACCTAGCGGTAGCTCCTACAATGAGCAGTTCTTC
CASSLVPSGSSYNEQFF
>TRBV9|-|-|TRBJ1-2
TGTGCCAGCAGCCCAAACCTTGGGGGGGCTGGCTACACCTTC
CASSPNLGGAGYTF
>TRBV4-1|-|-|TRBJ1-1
TGCGCCAGCAGCCAACCGGTGGCCCTAGGGGGGAACACTGAAGCTTTCTTT
CASSQPVALGGNTEAFF
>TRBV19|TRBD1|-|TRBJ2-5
TGTGCCAGTAGTATAGTCGGACAGGGGCAAGAGACCCAGTACTTC
CASSIVGQGQETQYF
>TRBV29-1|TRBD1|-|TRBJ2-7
TGCAGCGTTGGAGGGACAGGTTACTCCTACGAGCAGTACTTC
CSVGGTGYSYEQYF
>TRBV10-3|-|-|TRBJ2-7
TGTGCCTTATCGCAGGGGTATGGGGTCTCCTACGAGCAGTACTTC
CALSQGYGVSYEQYF
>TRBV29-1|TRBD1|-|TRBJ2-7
TGCAGCGTCGGACAGGGGGCTTCCTACGAGCAGTACTTC
CSVGQGASYEQYF
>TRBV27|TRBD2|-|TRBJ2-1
TGTCGGACCGGGGGGGGGACTAGAAACAATGAGCAGTTCTTC
CRTGGGTRNNEQFF
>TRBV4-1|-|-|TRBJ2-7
TGCGCCAGCAGCCAACCCCCCGGCCCAACAATGGCCCACGAGCAGTACTTC
CASSQPPGPTMAHEQYF
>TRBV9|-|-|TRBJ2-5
TGTGCCAGCAGCGTAGATGTGGCAGAGACCCAGTACTTC
CASSVDVAETQYF
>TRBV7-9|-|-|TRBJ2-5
TGTGCCAGCAGTCCCATCAGTGGCGGGACCCAGTACTTC
CASSPISGGTQYF
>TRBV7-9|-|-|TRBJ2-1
TGTGCCAGCAGCTTCCGGGAGAGGGGAAATGAGCAGTTCTTC
CASSFRERGNEQFF
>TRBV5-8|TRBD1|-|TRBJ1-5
TGTGCCAGCAGCTCCGGGACAGGGTATAATCAGCCCCAGCATTTT
CASSSGTGYNQPQHF
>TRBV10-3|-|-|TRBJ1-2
TGTGCCATCAGTGAGAATGAGGGTGTCTACTATGGCTACACCTTC
CAISENEGVYYGYTF
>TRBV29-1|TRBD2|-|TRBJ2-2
TGCAGCGCGACTAGCGGGGGGGCCTACACCGGGGAGCTGTTTTTT
CSATSGGAYTGELFF
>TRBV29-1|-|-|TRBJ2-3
TGCAGCGTTGGGGGGGAAAGGGGAGGTGGTGCAGATACGCAGTATTTT
CSVGGERGGGADTQYF
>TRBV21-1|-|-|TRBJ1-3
TGTGCCAGCAGCAAAGCAGGCAGGCGGGTAGAGGGCACCATATATTTT
CASSKAGRRVEGTIYF
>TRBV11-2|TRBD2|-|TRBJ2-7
TGTGCCAGCAGACGAACTAGCGACCTATCCTACGAGCAGTACTTC
CASRRTSDLSYEQYF
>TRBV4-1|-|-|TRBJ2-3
TGCGCCAGCAGCCAAGAGGTCGGCAGGGCGCAGTATTTT
CASSQEVGRAQYF
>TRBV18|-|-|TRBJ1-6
TGTGCCAGCTCACCGCACGGGGAATCACCCCTCCACTTT
CASSPHGESPLHF
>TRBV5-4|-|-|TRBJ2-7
TGTGCCAGCAGCTTGGGACGCCAGATCTACGCCGAGCAGTACTTC
CASSLGRQIYAEQYF